The sequence of this TCR beta chain was determined in a study of Ad26.COV2.S vaccination and SARS-CoV-2 variants. Study-level background: In the COV1001 trial, the donor was in the Ad26.COV2.S arm. Intramuscular Ad26.COV2.S doses were given once or twice, 56 days apart.

Whole-study findings and limits: Analytic work on TCR breadth and depth might have understated the full extent of total T cell responses.

Stated treatment: 19 received Ad26.COV2.S at low or high dose, single or two shots; roughly five received placebo; per-sample allocation not given. Specimen acquisition occurred on day 63 following the initial vaccine or placebo injection. Wuhan-strain spike was delivered by a replication-incompetent Ad26 vector. As concerns this clone: Its specificity is unknown.

The length of the CDR3 is 15 residues. V was trimmed by 3 bases and J by 4 bases, leaving 15 bases between them. Germline lookup yields CDR1 SNHLY and CDR2 FYNNEI. Here immunoSEQ multiplex PCR was the method, and the copy in TCRdb shows in-frame clones only, minus some. The repertoire includes some 340,000 clones, around 81% of them detected once, and 2% to 2.5% sits in the top ten. The J gene is TRBJ1-2, the V gene TRBV2; tentative D call: TRBD1 (6 bases). The starting material was peripheral blood, obtained in a trial of Ad26.COV2.S vaccine versus placebo. The clonotype was recovered from a person aged 18-65 years who received the Ad26.COV2.S COVID-19 vaccine or a placebo. The CDR3 sequence is CASSDTTGGRYGYTF. CDR3 coding DNA: TGTGCCAGCAGTGATACGACCGGGGGCCGCTATGGCTACACCTTC.